This section outlines one T cell receptor beta chain sequence together with its context. What it binds is unknown. This record belongs to a study of cytomegalovirus exposure and HLA in healthy donors. Study context: The approximately 120 validation repertoires, a later analysis reported, used the same platform as the approximately 700 first-cohort repertoires.

TCRdb keeps only in-frame clones here, not all; method: immunoSEQ multiplex PCR. Among approximately 100,000 clones listed, roughly 87% were seen once. Germline trimming cut 7 bases from V and 6 bases from J; bases unmatched to any gene: 8. The CDR3 length is 14 residues. Germline CDR1 reads WSHSY; CDR2 reads SAAADI. Overall study results and limits: Subsequent analysis found a tendency for first-cohort TCR clusters to co-occur within the roughly 130 validation repertoires. CMV antigen specificity of three CMV-associated chains was confirmed in vitro.

What was sequenced was PBMCs. This clonotype was obtained from a man between 18 and 29 years old in good health and CMV-seropositive. The chain couples TRBV10-2 to TRBJ2-1, with 8 bases identical to TRBD1. CDR3 coding DNA: TGCGCCAGCACCCCCGGGACAGGTCTCAATGAGCAGTTCTTC. Its translation: CASTPGTGLNEQFF.